The clone carrying this TCR beta chain was seen many times. The antigen is undetermined. This entry is derived from a study of beta chain features in type 1 diabetes. The authors reverse transcribed all of the isolated RNA, so sequencing captured expressed TCRB transcripts. Data came from immunoSEQ multiplex PCR; TCRdb stores just in-frame clones and leaves some out. The table records 250,000 to 350,000 clones, 11% to 15% of them present only once. CD45RO/CCR7/CD25/CD127/CD95/CD27 separated CD4+ naive, central memory, regulatory and stem cell-like memory cells by sorting. Every sorted population was more than 95% pure. The CDR3 loop spans 16 amino acids. J gave up 7 bases and V 1 base, and 8 bases lay outside the gene matches. CDR1 and CDR2 (germline): SGHNT, YYREEE (reference sequence). Study observations and caveats: Diminished insertions and augmented deletions at VDJ junctions characterized type 1 diabetes patients. Moderate but significant shortening of TCRB CDR3s was recorded in all four CD4+ subsets from Type 1 diabetes patients.

The rearrangement links TRBV5-4 to TRBJ2-7, with 13 bases aligning to TRBD2. The specimen sequenced was central memory CD4+ T cells from blood. The clonotype comes from a man aged 25 to 40 in good health. CDR3: CASSLPGLAGLREQYV. The CDR3 DNA sequence: TGTGCCAGCAGCTTGCCGGGACTAGCGGGGTTAAGGGAGCAGTACGTC.